This T cell receptor beta chain was documented in a study of cytomegalovirus exposure and HLA in healthy donors. General study findings and limits: Productive rates of about 90% or about 30% were seen for most TCR beta V segments in an earlier analysis. The authors enumerated 180 or so TCR beta chains as linked to cytomegalovirus. Accurate predictions that matched the HLA-A and HLA-B alleles of most subjects were reportedly made from TCR beta sequences.

The germline gives CDR1 LNHDA, CDR2 SQIVND (reference sequence). CDR3 length: 14 residues. Trimming left V 7 bases short and J 1 base short, with 11 bases between. PCR involved 60 Vbeta and 13 Jbeta primers. Per the original data handling: Approximately 10 million shared chains were among some 75 million unique TCR beta chains counted in a later analysis. The method was immunoSEQ multiplex PCR; TCRdb's version includes in-frame clones alone and lacks a portion of them. That table furnishes V, J and clone size, whereas the DNA furnished D and trimming. The table shows more than 95,000 clones, with 80% occurring only once. Note on this clone: No antigen is known for it.

This TCR derives from a young man in good health and CMV-seropositive. Sequencing input: PBMCs. The chain has TRBV19 and TRBJ1-5, with D perhaps matching TRBD1 (6 bases). In nucleotides, the CDR3 is TGTGCCAGTATGACAGGTGGGAGCAATCAGCCCCAGCATTTT. It is translated as CASMTGGSNQPQHF. The full variable domain, completed using reference TRBV19 and TRBJ1-5, is DGGITQSPKYLFRKEGQNVTLSCEQNLNHDAMYWYRQDPGQGLRLIYYSQIVNDFQKGDIAEGYSVSREKKESFPLTVTSAQKNPTAFYLCASMTGGSNQPQHFGDGTRLSIL.